A selection of T cell receptor beta chains follows, all from one sample in a study of cytomegalovirus exposure and HLA in healthy donors. Generated by immunoSEQ multiplex PCR, the TCRdb table keeps only in-frame clones and is missing some. This table has tens of thousands of clones, roughly 50% appearing once. Specimen: PBMCs. The receptors here all came from a woman in her forties in good health and CMV-seropositive. Each CDR3 is given with its conserved first and last residue. D genes are given only for firm matches. Size tells how often a clone was seen (once, few, many) or the class of an expanded clone, and some rows leave it out.

size	V	D	J	DNA	CDR3
-	TRBV30	TRBD1	TRBJ1-5	TGTGCCTGGAGTGTACTAGGACAGGTGAATCAGCCCCAGCATTTT	CAWSVLGQVNQPQHF
-	TRBV11-3	-	TRBJ1-6	TGTGCCAGCAGCTTACCAGAGGTGGGGCATTCACCCCTCCACTTT	CASSLPEVGHSPLHF
-	TRBV16	TRBD1	TRBJ1-1	TGTGCCAGCAGCCGTCAGGGGGCCACTGAAGCTTTCTTT	CASSRQGATEAFF
-	TRBV7-3	TRBD2	TRBJ2-1	TGTGCCAGCAGCCGACGGACTAGCGGGGGGGCGACCAATGAGCAGTTCTTC	CASSRRTSGGATNEQFF
-	TRBV18	-	TRBJ1-2	TGTGCCAGCTCACCGCTGGGAGGGTTTGGCTACACCTTC	CASSPLGGFGYTF
few	TRBV6-1	TRBD2	TRBJ2-1	TGTGCCAGCAGTGAAGCGCGGGGGGGTATCGGCATTTATGAGCAGTTCTTC	CASSEARGGIGIYEQFF
large	TRBV6-5	-	TRBJ1-5	TGTGCCAGCAGAAGCCTGGACAGAGATCAGCCCCAGCATTTT	CASRSLDRDQPQHF
few	TRBV6-4	TRBD2	TRBJ2-3	TGTGCCAGCAGTGAAACCGGGACTAGCGGGTCAGATACGCAGTATTTT	CASSETGTSGSDTQYF
-	TRBV27	-	TRBJ1-2	TGTGCCAGCAGCTTACAGGGTTCTTCCAGCTACACCTTC	CASSLQGSSSYTF
-	TRBV11-2	TRBD2	TRBJ2-7	TGTGCCAGCAGCTTAGTAACCCGACTAGCCTCCTACGAGCAGTACTTC	CASSLVTRLASYEQYF
-	TRBV4-2	-	TRBJ1-2	TGTGCCAGCAGCCAAGGGGATACAGGCGGCTATGGCTACACCTTC	CASSQGDTGGYGYTF
-	TRBV6-1	TRBD1	TRBJ1-2	TGTGCCAGCAGTGAACCGGGACAGGGGATACGTGGCTACACCTTC	CASSEPGQGIRGYTF
-	TRBV9	-	TRBJ1-5	TGTGCCAGCAGCACAGACGCAGGGTTCGGTCTGCCCCAGCATTTT	CASSTDAGFGLPQHF
-	TRBV5-4	TRBD2	TRBJ2-5	TGTGCCAGCAGCTCGCCGGGACTAGAAGAGACCCAGTACTTC	CASSSPGLEETQYF
-	TRBV5-1	TRBD1	TRBJ2-5	TGCGCCAGCAGCCAGGGGGCCCGGGAGACCCAGTACTTC	CASSQGARETQYF
-	TRBV5-4	-	TRBJ1-2	TGTGCCAGCAGCTTGGATATATATGGCTACACCTTC	CASSLDIYGYTF
-	TRBV11-1	TRBD1	TRBJ2-7	TGTGCCAGCAGCCCGGACAGGGCGAGCTCCTACGAGCAGTACTTC	CASSPDRASSYEQYF
-	TRBV4-3	TRBD1	TRBJ1-4	TGCGCCAGCAGCCAATATTATGGGACAGCGCTAGAAAAACTGTTTTTT	CASSQYYGTALEKLFF
-	TRBV11-2	TRBD1	TRBJ2-7	TGTGCCAGCAGCTTCGTGGGACAGGGGGGCGACGAGCAGTACTTC	CASSFVGQGGDEQYF
few	TRBV18	-	TRBJ2-7	TGTGCCAGCTCACTCGTGGGGCAGGGTTATTACGAGCAGTACTTC	CASSLVGQGYYEQYF
-	TRBV11-3	-	TRBJ2-7	TGTGCCAGCTCGGTGTCCCCATCCTACGAGCAGTACTTC	CASSVSPSYEQYF
-	TRBV4-1	TRBD1	TRBJ1-5	TGCGCCAGCAGCCAAGATCGAGGGGGACAGGGGTCAAATCAGCCCCAGCATTTT	CASSQDRGGQGSNQPQHF
-	TRBV5-4	TRBD2	TRBJ2-5	TGTGCCAGCAGCTCCAAGACTAGCGGGGGGGCGGAGACCCAGTACTTC	CASSSKTSGGAETQYF
few	TRBV4-2	-	TRBJ1-4	TGTGCCAGCAGCTCCGGACAGCGAATGGATGAAAAACTGTTTTTT	CASSSGQRMDEKLFF
-	TRBV7-9	-	TRBJ2-1	TGTGCCAGCAGCTCGGGGGGCCCTTTGAATGAGCAGTTCTTC	CASSSGGPLNEQFF
-	TRBV5-1	TRBD1	TRBJ1-2	TGCGCCAGCAGTTTTGGACAGGGAAACTATGGCTACACCTTC	CASSFGQGNYGYTF
-	TRBV10-2	-	TRBJ1-1	TGCGCCAGCAGTGAGTTTAATGAAGCTTTCTTT	CASSEFNEAFF
-	TRBV7-2	TRBD2	TRBJ2-1	TGTGCCAGCAGCTTTCTTCCTAGCGGGGGCCGGGGAAATGAGCAGTTCTTC	CASSFLPSGGRGNEQFF
-	TRBV6-1	-	TRBJ1-4	TGTGCCAGCGTCCTACAGGGAGGGGATGAAAAACTGTTTTTT	CASVLQGGDEKLFF
-	TRBV19	TRBD2	TRBJ2-2	TGTGCCAGTAGAATAGCGGGGGGGCGAGGCACCGGGGAGCTGTTTTTT	CASRIAGGRGTGELFF
-	TRBV21-1	-	TRBJ1-2	TGTGCCAGCACCTCGAGGACAGGAAACTATGGCTACACCTTC	CASTSRTGNYGYTF
-	TRBV5-1	TRBD1	TRBJ1-2	TGCGCCAGCAGCGGGGACAGGGGTTATGGCTACACCTTC	CASSGDRGYGYTF
few	TRBV28	-	TRBJ2-1	TGTGCCAGCAGTTTATACCACAGGGATGAGCAGTTCTTC	CASSLYHRDEQFF
-	TRBV4-2	-	TRBJ1-3	TGTGCCAGCAGCCAAGATACGACAGGTGACTCTGGAAACACCATATATTTT	CASSQDTTGDSGNTIYF
-	TRBV11-2	-	TRBJ2-4	TGTGCCAGCAGCTCGCAAGTCAGGGAAAACATTCAGTACTTC	CASSSQVRENIQYF
few	TRBV7-2	TRBD1	TRBJ1-2	TGTGCCAGCAGCCGCTCGGGTTCCGGGACAGGGGGCAACTATGGCTACACCTTC	CASSRSGSGTGGNYGYTF
-	TRBV7-2	-	TRBJ2-5	TGTGCCAGCAGCCTCTCCCTCGGAGAGACCCAGTACTTC	CASSLSLGETQYF
-	TRBV10-3	TRBD2	TRBJ2-7	TGTGCCAGCACCGGAGGGAGCGGGGCGAGCTCCTACGAGCAGTACTTC	CASTGGSGASSYEQYF
few	TRBV9	-	TRBJ1-1	TGTGCCAGCAGCGTCCAGTCAGACAAGGAAACTGAAGCTTTCTTT	CASSVQSDKETEAFF
-	TRBV2	-	TRBJ2-2	TGTGCCAGCAGACCGACAAACCAACAAACCGGGGAGCTGTTTTTT	CASRPTNQQTGELFF
few	TRBV6-4	-	TRBJ2-1	TGTGCCAGCAGCGTCGACAGCTACAATGAGCAGTTCTTC	CASSVDSYNEQFF
medium-sized	TRBV18	-	TRBJ1-4	TGTGCCAGCTCACCAAGGGCAGGGTTTGAAAAACTGTTTTTT	CASSPRAGFEKLFF
few	TRBV4-3	-	TRBJ2-5	TGCGCCAGCAGCCAACTTAGCGGAGGGACCCAGTACTTC	CASSQLSGGTQYF
-	TRBV29-1	-	TRBJ1-2	TGCAGCGTTGAAGATTTACGAACCGGCGTTAAGGGAGGTGGCTACACCTTC	CSVEDLRTGVKGGGYTF